This is a list of T cell receptor beta chains from one sample in a study of T cell repertoires in cytomegalovirus infection. These receptors' antigens are unknown. TCRdb redid the calling of the reads with MiXCR, one entry per CDR3 protein. This table has roughly 990,000 distinct CDR3 sequences, approximately 32% appearing once. Sequences were derived from cultured CD8+ T cells from PBMCs, sampled from culture after CMV antigen stimulation. These receptors were collected from a human donor in good health (CMV status not recorded). Some clones in this sample may be carry-over from other donors' samples. The CDR3 runs from the conserved cysteine through the conserved F or W. Fields, in order: J gene, V gene, D gene, clone size, CDR3 DNA, CDR3 protein. The D gene is left open where the match is weak. Some rows have no size entry. The others give once, few or many, or a class for an expanded clone.

>TRBJ2-7|TRBV28|-|many
TGTGCCAGCAGCCTGAGGGGTGTAACCTCCTACGAGCAGTACTTC
CASSLRGVTSYEQYF
>TRBJ2-2|TRBV20-1|TRBD1|-
TGCAGTATAGGGACAGAGAACACCGGGGAGCTGTTTTTT
CSIGTENTGELFF
>TRBJ1-1|TRBV14|-|few
TGTGCCAGCAGCCAATGGGGGAGGACTGAAGCTTTCTTT
CASSQWGRTEAFF
>TRBJ2-7|TRBV15|-|-
TGTGCCACCAGGCTGACAGGCCAAAGGGACTACGAGCAGTACTTC
CATRLTGQRDYEQYF
>TRBJ2-2|TRBV7-8|-|many
TGTGCCAGCAGCTTCTCGGGCTCGGTGGGGGGAAACACCGGGGAGCTGTTTTTT
CASSFSGSVGGNTGELFF
>TRBJ2-1|TRBV4-3|-|-
TGCGCCAGCAGCCAAGACAGAAGAGGGAGCTCCTACAATGAGCAGTTCTTC
CASSQDRRGSSYNEQFF
>TRBJ1-1|TRBV15|-|-
TGTGCCACCAGCAGAGAGGGACGTGGGAACACTGAAGCTTTCTTT
CATSREGRGNTEAFF
>TRBJ2-1|TRBV20-1|TRBD2|many
TGCAGTGCTAGACTAGCGGAAAACTACAATGAGCAGTTCTTC
CSARLAENYNEQFF
>TRBJ2-2|TRBV27|-|-
TGTGCCAGCACTTCGACGGGCACCGGGGAGCTGTTTTTT
CASTSTGTGELFF
>TRBJ1-1|TRBV6-2/TRBV6-3|TRBD1|-
TGTGCCAGCAAACCAATCCAGACAGGGGCATATATGAACACTGAAGCTTTCTTT
CASKPIQTGAYMNTEAFF
>TRBJ2-2|TRBV7-6|-|many
TGTGCCAGCAGCGCCGGGACACCGAACACCGGGGAGCTGTTTTTT
CASSAGTPNTGELFF
>TRBJ1-2|TRBV4-1|-|few
TGCGCCAGCAGCCAAGCTGTGGGGGCTCTCAACTATGGCTACACCTTC
CASSQAVGALNYGYTF
>TRBJ1-1|TRBV6-5|-|few
TGTGCCAGCAGTTACGATGGGCCTCAGAACACTGAAGCTTTCTTT
CASSYDGPQNTEAFF
>TRBJ1-5|TRBV12-3/TRBV12-4|-|-
TGTGCCAGCGAGGTCATCCTAGGCAATCAGCCCCAGCATTTT
CASEVILGNQPQHF
>TRBJ2-1|TRBV14|-|-
TGTGCCAGCAGCCAGCTGGGAGGGGGCTTTGAGCAGTTCTTC
CASSQLGGGFEQFF
>TRBJ2-1|TRBV6-5|-|few
TGTGCCAGCACCAGGGGGACTTCACAGTTCTTC
CASTRGTSQFF
>TRBJ1-2|TRBV12-3/TRBV12-4|TRBD1|once
TGTGCCAGCAGCTTAGGATCGTGGACAGGGCTCCTCTATGGCTACACCTTC
CASSLGSWTGLLYGYTF
>TRBJ1-1|TRBV7-2|-|many
TGTGCCAGCAGCCCTGACCTGGAAACTGAAGCTTTCTTT
CASSPDLETEAFF
>TRBJ2-2|TRBV7-2|TRBD1|many
TGTGCCAGCAGCGCCCGGGACAGGAACACCGGGGAGCTGTTTTTT
CASSARDRNTGELFF
>TRBJ2-6|TRBV10-3|TRBD2|-
TGTGCCATCAGTGTTTGGGGGGCGGGGGGATCGACCTCTGGGGCCAACGTCCTGACTTTC
CAISVWGAGGSTSGANVLTF
>TRBJ2-3|TRBV11-3|-|-
TGTGCCAGCAGCCCTGGGCGGGACAGCACAGATACGCAGTATTTT
CASSPGRDSTDTQYF
>TRBJ2-6|TRBV12-3/TRBV12-4|-|many
TGTGCCAGCATCTCTGGGGCCAACGTCCTGACTTTC
CASISGANVLTF
>TRBJ2-7|TRBV12-3/TRBV12-4|TRBD1|many
TGTGCCAGCAGCTCCGGGACAGGGGGGTACGAGCAGTACTTC
CASSSGTGGYEQYF
>TRBJ1-1|TRBV7-6|-|few
TGTGCCAGCAGCCGCGAGGCGAACACTGAAGCTTTCTTT
CASSREANTEAFF
>TRBJ2-1|TRBV19|-|-
TGTGCCAGTAGCTGGGCTCTCTACAATGAGCAGTTCTTC
CASSWALYNEQFF
>TRBJ2-2|TRBV7-6|-|few
TGTGCCAGCAGCTTATCGGCTTTAGGCGGACCCTACACCGGGGAGCTGTTTTTT
CASSLSALGGPYTGELFF
>TRBJ1-5|TRBV27|-|few
TGTGCCAGCAGTTCGTCCGGACTCAATCAGCCCCAGCATTTT
CASSSSGLNQPQHF
>TRBJ2-2|TRBV4-1|TRBD1|-
TGCGCCTGCGGACAGGGGGGAGCGAACACCGGGGAGCTGTTTTTT
CACGQGGANTGELFF
>TRBJ2-7|TRBV19|-|-
TGTGCCAGTAGTCCGGGACTGCCTTCTGAGCAGTACTTC
CASSPGLPSEQYF
>TRBJ2-1|TRBV7-9|-|-
TGTGCCAGCAGCCACCCCCCTGGTCCGCAGTTCTTC
CASSHPPGPQFF
>TRBJ1-4|TRBV10-1|-|-
TGCGCCAGCAGTGCGACAGCTAATGAAAAACTGTTTTTT
CASSATANEKLFF
>TRBJ2-1|TRBV7-3|TRBD2|-
TGTGCCAGCAGCCCCGAGGAGCGGGGTTCGCCCTACAATGAGCAGTTCTTC
CASSPEERGSPYNEQFF
>TRBJ2-6|TRBV7-9|-|many
TGTGCCAGCAGCTTATTTGGGGCCAACGTCCTGACTTTC
CASSLFGANVLTF
>TRBJ1-5|TRBV10-3|-|-
TGTGCCATCAGTGATCGGACGGAAGGGTTCCGGAATCAGCCCCAGCATTTT
CAISDRTEGFRNQPQHF
>TRBJ1-1|TRBV6-5|-|few
TGTGCCAGCTGGGGGTCAGGTGAAGCTTTCTTT
CASWGSGEAFF
>TRBJ1-6|TRBV6-5|-|once
TGTGCCAGCATGACGGTCAGACATAATTCACCCCTCCACTTT
CASMTVRHNSPLHF
>TRBJ1-6|TRBV3-1|-|-
TGTGCCAGCAGCCAAGATTTCTCCTATAATTCACCCCTCCACTTT
CASSQDFSYNSPLHF
>TRBJ2-3|TRBV6-1|-|few
TGTGCCAGCAGTGACCTCAACCGGGACGTAAAGACAGATACGCAGTATTTT
CASSDLNRDVKTDTQYF
>TRBJ1-1|TRBV6-2/TRBV6-3|-|-
TGTGCCAGCAGTTACCATGACCCGAACACTGAAGCTTTCTTT
CASSYHDPNTEAFF
>TRBJ2-1|TRBV7-7|TRBD1|few
TGTGCTAGCAGTCGGACAGGTTTTAGCAATGAGCAGTTCTTC
CASSRTGFSNEQFF